This entry lists 5 T cell receptor beta chains sequenced from one sample in a study of shared clonotypes between healthy human individuals. Some clones are missing from TCRdb's copy, which holds only in-frame ones; the method was immunoSEQ multiplex PCR. The sample lists some 1.5 million clones; 95% to 99% were seen once. Sequences were obtained from naive CD4+ T cells sorted from blood. As for subset: CD45RA+ positively selected. Receptors were obtained from a man aged 30 to 39 in good health.

This chain uses TRBV7-8 with TRBJ2-3; 12 nucleotides line up with TRBD1. Germline CDR1 is SGHVS and CDR2 is FQNEAQ. V lost 1 base to trimming and J lost 3 bases; unmatched junction nucleotides: 20. The CDR3 has 22 amino acids. CDR3 DNA sequence: TGTGCCAGCAGCTTAGGGGAACTAGGCCGGGACAGGGGGCATTTTGGGACAGATACGCAGTATTTT. Its translation: CASSLGELGRDRGHFGTDTQYF.

The chain is built from TRBV19 and TRBJ2-2; 7 bases align to TRBD1. CDR1 and CDR2 (germline): LNHDA, SQIVND (reference sequence). The CDR3 spans 14 residues. The V gene end was trimmed by 6 bases and the J gene end by 8 bases; junction bases not matched to a gene: 9. CDR3 nucleotides: TGTGCCAGTAGCCAATCAAGGGGGCTAGGGGAGCTGTTTTTT. This translates into CASSQSRGLGELFF.

The J gene is TRBJ2-3, the V gene TRBV14, with a possible D match to TRBD1 (5 bases). V was cut by 5 bases and J by 6 bases, with 27 bases left in between. Germline V gene data show CDR1 as SGHDN and CDR2 as FVKESK. The CDR3 has 18 amino acids. This CDR3 reads CASSKASMGRRYADTQYF. CDR3 in DNA: TGTGCCAGCAGCAAAGCCAGTATGGGGCGGAGATACGCGGATACGCAGTATTTT.

Comment on this clone: This sample includes further DNA sequences coding for the same CDR3. This chain uses TRBV19 with TRBJ1-3, with D unclear. Germline loops: CDR1 LNHDA, CDR2 SQIVND (reference sequence). V lost 3 bases and J lost 2, with 8 bases in between. This CDR3 contains 14 residues. CDR3 nucleotides: TGTGCCAGTAGTATCAGAGGTCCTGGAAACACCATATATTTT. Residues: CASSIRGPGNTIYF. The full variable domain, rest sourced from reference TRBV19 and TRBJ1-3, is DGGITQSPKYLFRKEGQNVTLSCEQNLNHDAMYWYRQDPGQGLRLIYYSQIVNDFQKGDIAEGYSVSREKKESFPLTVTSAQKNPTAFYLCASSIRGPGNTIYFGEGSWLTVV.

V is TRBV11-2 and J is TRBJ2-3, with D uncertain. Trimming took 5 bases from V and 0 from J, leaving 9 bases between them. This CDR3 region has 14 residues. The germline CDR1 and CDR2 sequences are SGHAT and FQNNGV. The CDR3 region has the DNA TGTGCCAGCAGCCGACCATACAGCACAGATACGCAGTATTTT. Its protein product is CASSRPYSTDTQYF.